This T cell receptor (beta chain) was obtained from a study of T cells in Graves' hyperthyroidism and ophthalmopathy. Researchers amplified the TCR beta CDR3 regions from RNA transcripts. With the HTBI primer set, the TCR CDR3 went through a first round of RT-PCR. MiXCR, run by TCRdb on the multiplex PCR reads, gives a single entry per CDR3 protein. This repertoire shows more than 550,000 distinct CDR3 sequences, roughly a sixth found once; its top ten account for over 15%. V dropped 5 bases and J dropped 5; count of bases not matched to a gene: 9. Germline-derived CDR1 and CDR2 are LNHDA and SQIVND (reference sequence). The CDR3 has 14 amino acids. Patients aged 18 to 65 had newly diagnosed hyperthyroidism lasting under 2 months. More than 8.5 ml of fresh peripheral blood supplied the PBMCs.

Sequences were obtained from blood. This chain uses TRBV19 with TRBJ2-7, with 7 bases matching TRBD1. The receptor comes from a woman in her 50s with Graves' hyperthyroidism that later progressed to Graves' ophthalmopathy. Here the CDR3 reads CASSPKTGIDEQYF. CDR3 DNA: TGTGCCAGTAGTCCCAAGACAGGGATTGACGAGCAGTACTTC.